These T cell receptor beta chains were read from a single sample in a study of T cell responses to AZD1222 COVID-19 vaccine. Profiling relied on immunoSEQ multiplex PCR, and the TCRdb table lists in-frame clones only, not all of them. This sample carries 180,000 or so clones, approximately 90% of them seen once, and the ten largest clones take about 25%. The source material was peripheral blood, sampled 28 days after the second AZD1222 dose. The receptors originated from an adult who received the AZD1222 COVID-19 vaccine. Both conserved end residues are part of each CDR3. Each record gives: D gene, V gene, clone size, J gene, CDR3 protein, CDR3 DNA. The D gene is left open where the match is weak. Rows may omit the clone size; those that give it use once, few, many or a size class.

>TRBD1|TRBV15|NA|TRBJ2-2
CATSGDRGRAGELFF
TGTGCCACCAGCGGGGACAGGGGGCGCGCCGGGGAGCTGTTTTTT
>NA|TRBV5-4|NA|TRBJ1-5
CASSLQGGNQPQHF
TGTGCCAGCAGCTTACAGGGAGGCAATCAGCCCCAGCATTTT
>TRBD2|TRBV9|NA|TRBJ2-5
CASSARGESLETQYF
TGTGCCAGCAGCGCCCGGGGGGAAAGTTTGGAGACCCAGTACTTC
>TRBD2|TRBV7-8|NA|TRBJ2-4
CASTPGRASGGKNIQYF
TGTGCCAGCACCCCTGGCCGGGCTAGCGGAGGGAAAAACATTCAGTACTTC
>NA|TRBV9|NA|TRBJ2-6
CASRAQGSGANVLTF
TGTGCCAGCAGGGCACAGGGATCTGGGGCCAACGTCCTGACTTTC
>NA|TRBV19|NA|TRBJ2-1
CASSIPPGDEQFF
TGTGCCAGTAGTATACCGCCAGGGGATGAGCAGTTCTTC
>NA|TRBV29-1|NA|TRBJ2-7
CSVGYSSYEQYF
TGCAGCGTTGGGTACAGCTCCTACGAGCAGTACTTC
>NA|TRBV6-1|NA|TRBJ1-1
CASSEARARRQSRHTEAFF
TGTGCCAGCAGTGAAGCAAGGGCGAGAAGACAGTCTAGGCACACTGAAGCTTTCTTT
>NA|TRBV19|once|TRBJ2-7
CASSITTEGEQYF
TGTGCCAGTAGTATAACTACCGAGGGCGAGCAGTACTTC
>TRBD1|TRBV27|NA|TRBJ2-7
CASAEGGTGHEQYF
TGTGCCAGCGCCGAGGGGGGGACAGGGCACGAGCAGTACTTC
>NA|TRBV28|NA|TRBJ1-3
CASHQEPGNTIYF
TGTGCCAGCCATCAAGAACCTGGAAACACCATATATTTT
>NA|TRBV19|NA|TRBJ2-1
CASRDPGNEQFF
TGTGCCAGTAGAGACCCGGGGAATGAGCAGTTCTTC
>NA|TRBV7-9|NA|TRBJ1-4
CASSFQQGEKLFF
TGTGCCAGCAGCTTCCAACAGGGTGAAAAACTGTTTTTT
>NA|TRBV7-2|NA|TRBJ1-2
CASSWNRGYTF
TGTGCCAGCAGCTGGAATAGGGGCTACACCTTC
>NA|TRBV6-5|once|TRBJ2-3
CATQLVGGFLDTQYF
TGTGCCACCCAGTTAGTAGGGGGTTTTTTAGATACGCAGTATTTT
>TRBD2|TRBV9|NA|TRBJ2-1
CASSEREPNEQFF
TGTGCCAGCAGCGAGCGGGAGCCGAATGAGCAGTTCTTC
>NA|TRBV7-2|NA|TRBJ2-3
CASSPQRGGSPLDTQYF
TGTGCCAGCAGCCCTCAGAGAGGGGGATCCCCCCTGGATACGCAGTATTTT
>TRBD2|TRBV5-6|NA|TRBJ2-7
CASSSPGTSGRKQYF
TGTGCCAGCAGCTCCCCCGGGACTAGCGGGAGAAAGCAGTACTTC
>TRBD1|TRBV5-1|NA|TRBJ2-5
CASSWRTGTETQYF
TGCGCCAGCAGCTGGAGGACAGGGACGGAGACCCAGTACTTC
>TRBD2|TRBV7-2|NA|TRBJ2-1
CASSLALAGFYNEQFF
TGTGCCAGCAGCTTAGCGCTAGCGGGATTCTACAATGAGCAGTTCTTC
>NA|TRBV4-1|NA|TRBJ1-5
CASSLILGTHQPQHF
TGCGCCAGCAGCCTCATCCTCGGGACACATCAGCCCCAGCATTTT
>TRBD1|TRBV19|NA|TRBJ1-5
CASRSQGTGEGQPQHF
TGTGCCAGTAGAAGTCAAGGGACAGGGGAAGGTCAGCCCCAGCATTTT
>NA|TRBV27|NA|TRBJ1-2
CASRGEGHGYTF
TGTGCCAGCAGGGGGGAGGGGCATGGCTACACCTTC
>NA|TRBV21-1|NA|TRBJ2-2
CASRDTQPYNTGELFF
TGTGCCAGCCGGGACACGCAACCTTACAACACCGGGGAGCTGTTTTTT
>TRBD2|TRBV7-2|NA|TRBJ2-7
CASSRTGTSAYEQYF
TGTGCCAGCAGTCGGACCGGGACTAGCGCCTACGAGCAGTACTTC
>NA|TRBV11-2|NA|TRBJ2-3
CASSLVVSPTDTQYF
TGTGCCAGCAGCTTAGTGGTCAGTCCCACAGATACGCAGTATTTT
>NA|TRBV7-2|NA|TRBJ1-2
CASSLARGPGGYTF
TGTGCCAGCAGCTTAGCCCGGGGACCTGGGGGCTACACCTTC
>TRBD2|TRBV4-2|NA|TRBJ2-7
CASSQDIAGPIYEQYF
TGTGCCAGCAGCCAAGACATAGCGGGACCGATTTACGAGCAGTACTTC
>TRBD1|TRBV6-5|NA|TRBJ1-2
CASSYSGTGGYGYTF
TGTGCCAGCAGTTACTCCGGGACAGGGGGCTATGGCTACACCTTC
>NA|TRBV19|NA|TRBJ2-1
CASSISVSSYNEQFF
TGTGCCAGTAGTATTTCGGTTAGCTCCTACAATGAGCAGTTCTTC
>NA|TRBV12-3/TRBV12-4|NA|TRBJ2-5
CASSLGQTQYF
TGTGCCAGCAGTTTAGGACAGACCCAGTACTTC
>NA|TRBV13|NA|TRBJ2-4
CASSLYQGIKNIQYF
TGTGCCAGCAGCTTGTATCAGGGTATTAAAAACATTCAGTACTTC
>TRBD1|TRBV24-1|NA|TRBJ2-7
CATSDPTGTGSEQYF
TGTGCCACCAGTGATCCCACCGGGACAGGGTCCGAGCAGTACTTC
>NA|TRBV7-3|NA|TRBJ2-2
CASSPGSNTGELFF
TGTGCCAGCAGCCCCGGGTCGAACACCGGGGAGCTGTTTTTT
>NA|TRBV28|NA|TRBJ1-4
CASSLWANEKLFF
TGTGCCAGCAGTTTATGGGCTAATGAAAAACTGTTTTTT
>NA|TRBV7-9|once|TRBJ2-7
CASSLGGGYEQYF
TGTGCCAGCAGCTTAGGTGGGGGTTACGAGCAGTACTTC
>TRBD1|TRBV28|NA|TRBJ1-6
CASTHRGVNNSPLHF
TGTGCCAGCACACACAGGGGGGTAAATAATTCACCCCTCCACTTT
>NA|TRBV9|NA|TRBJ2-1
CASSLAVYNEQFF
TGTGCCAGCAGCCTGGCGGTCTACAATGAGCAGTTCTTC
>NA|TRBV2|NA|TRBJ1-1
CASRGQGRAEAFF
TGTGCCAGCAGGGGGCAGGGTCGCGCTGAAGCTTTCTTT
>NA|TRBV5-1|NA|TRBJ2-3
CASSLSRADTQYF
TGCGCCAGCAGCTTGAGTCGGGCAGATACGCAGTATTTT
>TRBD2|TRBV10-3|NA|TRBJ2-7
CAISEPTSGRAYEQYF
TGTGCCATCAGTGAGCCGACTAGCGGGAGGGCCTACGAGCAGTACTTC
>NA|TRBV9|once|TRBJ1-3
CASSWTKGGSGNTIYF
TGTGCCAGCAGCTGGACTAAAGGGGGCTCTGGAAACACCATATATTTT
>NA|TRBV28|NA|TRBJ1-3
CASVEGGSGNTIYF
TGTGCCAGCGTAGAAGGAGGCTCTGGAAACACCATATATTTT
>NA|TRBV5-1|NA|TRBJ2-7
CASSFNQDSSYEQYF
TGCGCCAGCAGCTTTAATCAGGATAGCTCCTACGAGCAGTACTTC
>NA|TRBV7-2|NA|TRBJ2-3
CASSMGFGRADTQYF
TGTGCCAGCAGTATGGGGTTTGGGCGCGCAGATACGCAGTATTTT
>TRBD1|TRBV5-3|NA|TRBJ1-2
CARSSCPGQVGYGYTF
TGTGCCAGAAGCTCTTGTCCGGGACAGGTCGGCTATGGCTACACCTTC
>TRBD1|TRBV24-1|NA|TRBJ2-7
CATSDLTYDRGGTYEQYF
TGTGCCACCAGTGATTTGACCTATGACAGGGGGGGGACCTACGAGCAGTACTTC
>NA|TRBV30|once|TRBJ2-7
CAWSVAQGIREQYF
TGTGCCTGGAGTGTGGCTCAGGGTATTCGCGAGCAGTACTTC
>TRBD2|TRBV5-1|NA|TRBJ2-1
CASSLERLAGGRATHNEQFF
TGCGCCAGCAGCTTGGAACGACTGGCTGGCGGGAGGGCTACTCACAATGAGCAGTTCTTC
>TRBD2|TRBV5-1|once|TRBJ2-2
CASSLGSGRAAGELFF
TGCGCCAGCAGCCTTGGAAGCGGGAGGGCCGCCGGGGAGCTGTTTTTT
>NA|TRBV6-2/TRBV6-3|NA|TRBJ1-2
CASSYTVYGYTF
TGTGCCAGCAGTTACACAGTCTATGGCTACACCTTC
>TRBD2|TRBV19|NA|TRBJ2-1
CASRWAGGGQFF
TGTGCCAGTAGATGGGCGGGAGGAGGGCAGTTCTTC
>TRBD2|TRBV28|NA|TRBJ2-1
CASRSGVAGGNEQFF
TGTGCCAGCAGAAGTGGGGTAGCGGGAGGGAATGAGCAGTTCTTC
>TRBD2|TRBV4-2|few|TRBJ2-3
CASSQELAGGPDTQYF
TGTGCCAGCAGCCAAGAACTAGCGGGAGGGCCGGATACGCAGTATTTT
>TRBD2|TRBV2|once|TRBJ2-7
CASQPGLAGVEQYF
TGTGCCAGCCAACCGGGACTAGCGGGAGTCGAGCAGTACTTC
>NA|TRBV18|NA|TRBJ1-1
CASSPQGRVTEAFF
TGTGCCAGCTCACCACAGGGCAGGGTCACTGAAGCTTTCTTT
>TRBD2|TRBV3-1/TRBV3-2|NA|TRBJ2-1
CASSQDGGGRGNEQFF
TGTGCCAGCAGCCAAGATGGCGGCGGGAGGGGCAATGAGCAGTTCTTC
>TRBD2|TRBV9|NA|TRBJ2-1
CASSETGLALLGQFF
TGTGCCAGCAGCGAAACGGGACTAGCCTTGTTGGGTCAGTTCTTC